Shown below are 27 T cell receptor beta chains from a single sample sequenced in a study of Graves' ophthalmopathy and Graves' hyperthyroidism. The study amplified TCR beta CDR3 regions using RNA transcripts. The library came from an HTBI-primed first-round RT-PCR and a second-round multiplex PCR. TCRdb re-called the multiplex PCR reads through MiXCR, storing one row per CDR3 protein. This table has around 600,000 distinct CDR3 sequences, 35% to 50% appearing once. Input material: peripheral blood. The receptors shown here come from an adult man with Graves' ophthalmopathy.

This chain connects TRBV7-9 to TRBJ2-5, with a tentative D call TRBD1 (6 bases). The germline V gene has CDR1 SEHNR and CDR2 FQNEAQ (reference sequence). Trimming stripped 5 bases from V and 1 base from J, with 17 bases between. The CDR3 extends over 16 amino acids. Here the CDR3 reads CASSRGLGATQETQYF. DNA of the CDR3: TGTGCCAGCAGCCGAGGTTTGGGGGCCACCCAAGAGACCCAGTACTTC.

The V and J genes are TRBV13 and TRBJ1-2; TRBD1 is a possible D gene (6 bases). CDR1 is PRHDT and CDR2 is FYEKMQ in the germline V gene (reference sequence). Trimming removed 6 bases from V and 8 bases from J, with 22 bases in between. This CDR3 comprises 15 residues. CDR3 in amino acids: CASRRSGQAKGGYTF. CDR3 DNA sequence: TGTGCCAGCAGGCGGTCGGGACAAGCAAAGGGAGGCTACACCTTC. The full variable domain, rest sourced from reference TRBV13 and TRBJ1-2, is AAGVIQSPRHLIKEKRETATLKCYPIPRHDTVYWYQQGPGQDPQFLISFYEKMQSDKGSIPDRFSAQQFSDYHSELNMSSLELGDSALYFCASRRSGQAKGGYTFGSGTRLTVV.

The rearrangement joins TRBV29-1 to TRBJ1-2; weak D call: TRBD1 (5 bases). The V end was cut by 0 bases, the J end by 0 bases, with 14 bases between. Per germline, CDR1 SQVTM and CDR2 ANQGSEA. CDR3 length: 16 amino acids. The CDR3 spells CSVEDGMPGANYGYTF. CDR3 coding DNA: TGCAGCGTTGAAGATGGGATGCCGGGGGCTAACTATGGCTACACCTTC.

Of note for this clonotype: Mismatch with germline at one junction end may stem from a read error. The chain carries TRBV5-6 and TRBJ2-7; D tentatively fits TRBD1 or TRBD2 (7 bases each). This CDR3 spans 12 amino acids. The germline CDR1 and CDR2 sequences are SGHDT and YYEEEE. As DNA, the CDR3 is TGTGTCAGCAGCACCAGGGGGGGCGAGCAGTACTTC. It yields the protein CVSSTRGGEQYF.

This clonotype was detected many times. For the CDR3, the DNA is TGTGCCAGCAGCTTAAACGACCAAGCTTTCTTT. This codes for CASSLNDQAFF. The chain employs TRBV7-9 and TRBJ1-1; D not certain. The CDR3 loop spans 11 amino acids. Germline CDR1 and CDR2: SEHNR and FQNEAQ (reference sequence). V lost 2 bases and J lost 9, with 7 bases in between.

V usage is TRBV20-1 and J usage is TRBJ2-7; TRBD2 matches 11 bases. The CDR3 loop spans 19 amino acids. Trimming cost V 0 bases and J 5 bases; bases outside gene matches: 18. CDR1 is DFQATT, CDR2 SNEGSKA, per germline (reference sequence). The CDR3 DNA sequence: TGCAGTGCTAGAGATTTAGAAGGGCTAGCGGGAGGTTTTCAGAACGAGCAGTACTTC. Residues: CSARDLEGLAGGFQNEQYF.

Ten or more counts support this clonotype. The J gene is TRBJ1-4, the V gene TRBV24-1; the match to TRBD1 covers 9 bases. CDR3 length equals 15 residues. Germline lookup yields CDR1 KGHDR and CDR2 SFDVKD. Losses at the gene ends were 4 bases for V and 7 bases for J; bases not matched to a gene: 6. The CDR3 nucleotides read TGTGCCACCAGTGACCCGGGACAGGGTGGTGAAAAACTGTTTTTT. This sequence encodes CATSDPGQGGEKLFF.

This clonotype appeared many times. The chain has TRBV7-2 and TRBJ1-1; D is unclear. Between the trimmed V and J ends, which lost 1 base and 1 base, there was a span of 13 bases. Germline CDR1 is SGHTA and CDR2 is FQGNSA. The length of the CDR3 is 16 residues. The CDR3 region has the DNA TGTGCCAGCAGCTTAGTCCCTCCGATGAGGAACACTGAAGCTTTCTTT. Residues: CASSLVPPMRNTEAFF.

The V call is TRBV11-3, the J call TRBJ2-7; TRBD1 matches 12 bases. CDR3 size: 14 residues. Germline loops: CDR1 SGHNT, CDR2 YENEEA. V was pared by 5 bases and J by 5 bases, with 4 bases of the junction left unmatched. Here the CDR3 reads CASSTGQGANEQYF. The CDR3 DNA reads TGTGCCAGCAGCACGGGACAGGGGGCCAACGAGCAGTACTTC.

The sample holds many counts of this clonotype. The CDR3 reads CAISDGQGSGYTF. The CDR3 nucleotides are TGTGCCATCAGTGACGGACAGGGTTCTGGCTACACCTTC. The chain is built from TRBV10-3 and TRBJ1-2, with 8 bases fitting TRBD1. CDR3 length: 13 residues. Trimming at V came to 3 bases and at J to 7 bases, leaving 4 bases not matched to a gene. The germline gives CDR1 ENHRY, CDR2 SYGVKD.

In this sample, this clonotype turned up once. The chain has TRBV30 and TRBJ2-2, with D maybe TRBD2 (6 bases). V was shortened by 4 bases and J by 8 bases, with 23 bases between the two germline ends. Germline V lookup: CDR1 GTSNPN, CDR2 SVGIG (reference sequence). The CDR3 totals 16 residues. Here the CDR3 DNA reads TGTGCCTGGACGCACGCCGGGACTCCTCTAGGGGGGGAGCTGTTTTTT. Translating gives CAWTHAGTPLGGELFF.

This clonotype was recorded a few times. The J gene is TRBJ2-1, the V gene TRBV7-2; D not certain. Germline CDR1 is SGHTA and CDR2 is FQGNSA. V dropped 8 bases and J dropped 5 bases, with 4 bases sitting between them. This CDR3 spans 10 amino acids. The CDR3 DNA reads as TGTGCCAGCCGGAACAATGAGCAGTTCTTC. Protein product: CASRNNEQFF.

The chain combines TRBV3-1 with TRBJ2-5, with 7 bases lining up with TRBD2. CDR1 and CDR2 (germline): LGHDT, YNNKEL (reference sequence). With 0 bases clipped from V and 7 bases from J, the junction kept 5 bases outside the gene matches. The CDR3 has 14 amino acids. DNA for the CDR3: TGTGCCAGCAGCCAAGAGGGAGGGCGGGGGACCCAGTACTTC. Translating it yields CASSQEGGRGTQYF.

V is TRBV12-3 or TRBV12-4 and J is TRBJ2-2; no clear D gene. Between the trimmed V and J ends, which lost 2 bases and 4 bases, there was a span of 14 bases. There are 16 residues in the CDR3. The CDR3 region has the DNA TGTGCCAGCAGTTTACGGGCCAGATCACCCACCGGGGAGCTGTTTTTT. It encodes CASSLRARSPTGELFF.

This sequence joins TRBV20-1 and TRBJ1-4; 7 nucleotides line up with TRBD1. Germline V gene lookup returns CDR1 DFQATT and CDR2 SNEGSKA (reference sequence). The length of the CDR3 is 15 residues. J lost 7 bases, V lost 2 bases, and 10 bases had no gene match. The DNA of the CDR3 is TGCAGTGCTAGACACACAGGGGACGGGACTGAAAAACTGTTTTTT. It yields the protein CSARHTGDGTEKLFF.

The CDR3 loop reads CSARKAGLRNTEAFF. The CDR3 DNA reads as TGCAGTGCTAGAAAGGCGGGACTTCGGAACACTGAAGCTTTCTTT. The rearrangement links TRBV20-1 to TRBJ1-1; D is perhaps TRBD1 (5 bases). V lost 2 bases and J 1 base, leaving 14 bases between the germline ends. CDR1 and CDR2 (germline): DFQATT, SNEGSKA (reference sequence). This CDR3 contains 15 residues.

This chain uses TRBV2 with TRBJ2-5; 8 bases line up with TRBD1. J gave up 7 bases and V 6 bases, and 7 bases lay outside the gene matches. The CDR3 totals 13 residues. Germline CDR1 and CDR2: SNHLY and FYNNEI. The CDR3 sequence: CASSRGQGGTQYF. The CDR3 DNA sequence: TGTGCCAGCAGCCGTGGACAGGGCGGGACCCAGTACTTC. The variable domain in full, with the rest retrieved from reference TRBV2 and TRBJ2-5, is EPEVTQTPSHQVTQMGQEVILRCVPISNHLYFYWYRQILGQKVEFLVSFYNNEISEKSEIFDDQFSVERPDGSNFTLKIRSTKLEDSAMYFCASSRGQGGTQYFGPGTRLLVL.

The gene calls are TRBV6-1 and TRBJ2-6; 7 positions agree with TRBD1. The germline V gene has CDR1 MNHNS and CDR2 SASEGT. CDR3 length: 17 residues. V lost 5 bases and J lost 2; bases outside the gene matches: 9. The DNA for the CDR3 is TGTGCCAGCAGTCCCTGGGGGCAGGGGGCTGGGGCCAACGTCCTGACTTTC. As protein: CASSPWGQGAGANVLTF.

This clonotype was detected a few times. This chain uses TRBV11-3 with TRBJ1-1; a weak D match, TRBD1 (6 bases). This CDR3 spans 15 amino acids. Trimming stripped 3 bases from V and 3 bases from J, with 14 bases between. From germline, CDR1 is SGHNT and CDR2 YENEEA. The CDR3 here is CASSFRGRLDTEAFF. CDR3 sequence (DNA): TGTGCCAGCAGCTTCCGGGGGCGGTTAGACACTGAAGCTTTCTTT.

Ten or more counts support this clonotype. The chain links TRBV10-3 to TRBJ1-5; unclear D gene. CDR1 and CDR2 from the germline V gene are ENHRY and SYGVKD. The V and J ends lost 3 bases and 0 bases respectively, with 6 bases between them. The CDR3 spans 14 residues. The CDR3 DNA is TGTGCCATCAGTGACAGCAATAGCAATCAGCCCCAGCATTTT. It yields the protein CAISDSNSNQPQHF.

This chain links TRBV25-1 with TRBJ2-7; 9 bases fit TRBD1. The V gene end was trimmed by 5 bases and the J gene end by 6 bases; junction bases not matched to a gene: 11. CDR3 length equals 15 residues. The germline gives CDR1 MGHDK, CDR2 SYGVNS. The CDR3 reads CASSTWDRAPREQYF. CDR3 nucleotides: TGTGCCAGCAGTACCTGGGACAGGGCCCCCCGCGAGCAGTACTTC.

The chain carries TRBV5-1 and TRBJ2-5; 8 bases match TRBD1. V was pared by 4 bases and J by 5 bases, with 13 bases of the junction left unmatched. Germline CDR1 and CDR2: SGHRS and YFSETQ. The CDR3 has 16 residues. The CDR3 sequence is CASSIQGAIDGETQYF. The CDR3 DNA follows: TGCGCCAGCAGCATCCAGGGGGCAATCGATGGGGAGACCCAGTACTTC.

In this sample, this clonotype turned up many times. The V and J genes are TRBV7-9 and TRBJ2-5; 9 bases are a match to TRBD2. There are 15 residues in the CDR3. Germline loops: CDR1 SEHNR, CDR2 FQNEAQ (reference sequence). The junction had 8 bases not matched to a gene; V was cut back by 5 bases and J by 4 bases. For the CDR3, the DNA is TGTGCCAGCAGCCCTAGCGGGAATGTGGGAGAGACCCAGTACTTC. Its translation: CASSPSGNVGETQYF.

The sample holds many counts of this clonotype. V usage is TRBV12-3 or TRBV12-4 and J usage is TRBJ2-7; maybe TRBD1 (6 bases). V lost 6 bases and J 3 bases, leaving 9 bases between the germline ends. CDR3 length: 12 residues. CDR3 sequence reads: CASSGQNYEQYF. CDR3 DNA: TGTGCCAGCAGCGGACAGAACTACGAGCAGTACTTC.

This chain uses TRBV7-9 with TRBJ2-7; 7 bases are shared with TRBD1. The CDR3 is 15 amino acids. From germline, CDR1 is SEHNR and CDR2 FQNEAQ (reference sequence). V shed 2 bases, J shed 9 bases, and the junction held 13 bases outside the gene matches. CDR3 DNA sequence: TGTGCCAGCAGCTTATTCGTTGACAGGGACAACGTGCAGTACTTC. Translating it yields CASSLFVDRDNVQYF.

The chain recombines TRBV7-3 with TRBJ1-1; the D is unclear. Looked up from germline, CDR1 is SGHTA and CDR2 is FQGTGA. The CDR3 totals 13 residues. Trimming removed 2 bases at V and 11 bases at J, with 15 bases between. CDR3 in amino acids: CASSLDPNRGAFF. DNA of the CDR3: TGTGCCAGCAGCTTAGACCCGAACCGAGGGGCTTTCTTT.

This clonotype is a singleton in its sample. In DNA, the CDR3 is TGCAGCGCGCAACAGGGGGTCGTCTCTGGAAACACCATATATTTT. It specifies CSAQQGVVSGNTIYF. V gene TRBV29-1 combines with J gene TRBJ1-3, with TRBD1 identical over 8 bases. This CDR3 is built from 15 residues. The ends lost 7 bases at V and 0 bases at J; junction bases unmatched: 8. Germline assignment: CDR1 SQVTM and CDR2 ANQGSEA.